Listed below are T cell receptor beta chains from one sample, sequenced in a study of blood T cell repertoires in COVID-19. The table came from immunoSEQ multiplex PCR; TCRdb's copy has only in-frame clones and leaves some out. The sample shows fewer than 200,000 clones, 88% of them seen only once. The sample was peripheral blood. These receptors originate from a man aged 50-60 years who had recovered from COVID-19. CDR3s include the opening cysteine and the closing phenylalanine or tryptophan. A D gene is named only where the DNA matches it firmly. Some rows mark clone size as missing; the rest say once, few, many or name a class of expanded clone.

CDR3 length	V gene	D gene	clone size	J gene	CDR3 DNA	CDR3 protein
16	TRBV6-1	TRBD1	-	TRBJ1-2	TGTGCCAGCAGTGTTAGGTGGACAGGGCTACCCTATGGCTACACCTTC	CASSVRWTGLPYGYTF
14	TRBV10-2	TRBD1	-	TRBJ1-2	TGCGCCAGCAGTGAGTCGGGACAGGGCTATGGCTACACCTTC	CASSESGQGYGYTF
17	TRBV11-3	-	-	TRBJ2-4	TGTGCCAGCAGCGAGAAATACAGGGAAGGAGCCAAAAACATTCAGTACTTC	CASSEKYREGAKNIQYF
19	TRBV7-8	TRBD1	-	TRBJ1-1	TGTGCCAGCAGCTTAGGGGCCGACAGGGGGGGAGTGATGAACACTGAAGCTTTCTTT	CASSLGADRGGVMNTEAFF
18	TRBV9	TRBD1	-	TRBJ1-3	TGTGCCAGCAGCGTCCGGGACAGGGGGCTTCTCTCTGGAAACACCATATATTTT	CASSVRDRGLLSGNTIYF
13	TRBV7-2	TRBD2	-	TRBJ2-3	TGTGCCAGCAGCTCCTGGGGGGAGGGTACGCAGTATTTT	CASSSWGEGTQYF
14	TRBV29-1	TRBD1	-	TRBJ1-5	TGCAGCGTGACCACAGGGGGCTCCAATCAGCCCCAGCATTTT	CSVTTGGSNQPQHF
13	TRBV30	-	-	TRBJ1-1	TGTGCCTGGATGAGGGACACGAACACTGAAGCTTTCTTT	CAWMRDTNTEAFF
14	TRBV7-2	TRBD2	-	TRBJ2-5	TGTGCCAGCAGCGGGAGGGTTCTTTCGAAGACCCAGTACTTC	CASSGRVLSKTQYF
13	TRBV24-1	TRBD1	-	TRBJ2-3	TGTGCCACCAGTGGACAGGGCCCGGGTACGCAGTATTTT	CATSGQGPGTQYF
14	TRBV11-2	TRBD1	once	TRBJ1-5	TGTGCCAGCAGCTCCGGACAGGAAAATCAGCCCCAGCATTTT	CASSSGQENQPQHF
14	TRBV18	-	-	TRBJ1-1	TGTGCCAGCTCTCGTTTAGAGGTGGGCACTGAAGCTTTCTTT	CASSRLEVGTEAFF
15	TRBV6-6	-	-	TRBJ2-2	TGTGCCAGCAGGTCCGGGACACTTAACACCGGGGAGCTGTTTTTT	CASRSGTLNTGELFF
15	TRBV7-2	TRBD2	-	TRBJ2-5	TGTGCCAGCAGCTGGCGACTAGCGGGGGGAGAGACCCAGTACTTC	CASSWRLAGGETQYF
15	TRBV29-1	-	-	TRBJ2-3	TGCAGCGTTGAAGATAAAGGCGGAGGCACAGATACGCAGTATTTT	CSVEDKGGGTDTQYF
15	TRBV18	TRBD1	-	TRBJ2-1	TGTGCCAGCTCACCGGGCAGGGGGCCGGTCAATGAGCAGTTCTTC	CASSPGRGPVNEQFF
15	TRBV14	-	-	TRBJ1-4	TGTGCCAGCAGCCAAGATCTGGGGGCAAGTGAAAAACTGTTTTTT	CASSQDLGASEKLFF
15	TRBV27	TRBD1	-	TRBJ1-3	TGTGCCAGCAGTTTAACCGGGACAGGGGGAAACACCATATATTTT	CASSLTGTGGNTIYF
13	TRBV25-1	TRBD1	-	TRBJ1-2	TGTGCCAGCAGTGCCAGGGGGGCCGATGGCTACACCTTC	CASSARGADGYTF
17	TRBV4-3	TRBD2	-	TRBJ2-1	TGCGCCAGCAGCCAGGGCCTGGGACTAGCGGGAGGCAATGAGCAGTTCTTC	CASSQGLGLAGGNEQFF
20	TRBV1	-	once	TRBJ2-7	TGCACCAGCAGCCAAGGACAGGTTATGACGGCTAGCGGGATCTCCTACGAGCAGTACTTC	CTSSQGQVMTASGISYEQYF
16	TRBV19	TRBD1	-	TRBJ2-5	TGTGCCAGTAGTATGGGACAGGGGACGTTTCAAGAGACCCAGTACTTC	CASSMGQGTFQETQYF
13	TRBV3-1/TRBV3-2	-	-	TRBJ2-2	TGTGCCAGCAGCCAGTTAGAAAGCGGGGAGCTGTTTTTT	CASSQLESGELFF
14	TRBV7-3	-	-	TRBJ2-7	TGTGCCAGCAGCTTAGGAGGGGCACGCTACGAGCAGTACTTC	CASSLGGARYEQYF
14	TRBV3-1/TRBV3-2	-	-	TRBJ1-1	TGTGCCAGCAGCCAACGACATACGAACACTGAAGCTTTCTTT	CASSQRHTNTEAFF
16	TRBV24-1	TRBD1	-	TRBJ2-1	TGTGCCACCAGTGATACAGGGGCCAGCTCCTACAATGAGCAGTTCTTC	CATSDTGASSYNEQFF
17	TRBV3-1/TRBV3-2	-	-	TRBJ2-7	TGTGCCAGCAGCCAAGTTTTCGGGACACCCCTCTCCTACGAGCAGTACTTC	CASSQVFGTPLSYEQYF
16	TRBV6-6	TRBD1	-	TRBJ2-1	TGTGCCAGCAGTTACTCGCGGGACAGGGGGGACAATGAGCAGTTCTTC	CASSYSRDRGDNEQFF
15	TRBV3-1/TRBV3-2	-	-	TRBJ1-2	TGTGCCAGCAGCCAAGGACAGCAGCCCAACTATGGCTACACCTTC	CASSQGQQPNYGYTF
12	TRBV2	TRBD2	-	TRBJ2-7	TGTGCCAGCAGGCGGGCGGGAGGCGAGCAGTACTTC	CASRRAGGEQYF
17	TRBV11-2	TRBD2	-	TRBJ2-3	TGTGCCAGCAGCCCAAAACTACTAGCGGGAGTTGCAGATACGCAGTATTTT	CASSPKLLAGVADTQYF
17	TRBV19	-	-	TRBJ1-3	TGTGCCAGTAGTACCCCGGACAGCCGAATCTCTGGAAACACCATATATTTT	CASSTPDSRISGNTIYF
14	TRBV28	-	-	TRBJ1-2	TGTGCCAGCAGAGGCTCCGGGGGAAACTATGGCTACACCTTC	CASRGSGGNYGYTF